This TCR beta chain derives from a study of T cell clonality in common variable immunodeficiency. General study results and limits: T cell subpopulation sequencing would be needed to explain CVID clonality. CVID subjects had higher TCRbeta clonality than healthy controls, most marked in about a third. Reportedly, TCR beta sequences from common variable immunodeficiency showed fewer deletions and N-nucleotide insertions.

Sequencing was performed with immunoSEQ multiplex PCR; in TCRdb, only in-frame clones are kept and a portion is missing. The profile covers 25,000 to 35,000 clones, none occurring a single time. CDR3 length: 14 residues. Germline V gene data show CDR1 as SGHKS and CDR2 as YYEKEE (reference sequence). Donors gave 5 to 8 ml heparinized peripheral whole blood. This clone has at least ten counts. Its antigen is as yet unknown. The CDR3 extends 3 residues past the end of the read, so its final part is completed from the germline J gene. Sequenced material: peripheral blood mononuclear cells. The origin of this receptor is a human donor with common variable immunodeficiency. The rearrangement joins TRBV5-5 to TRBJ1-2; 11 bases line up with TRBD1. CDR3 bases read: TGTGCCAGCAGCTGGGGACAGGGGGGCGTGGGC. It is translated as CASSWGQGGVG. The full-length CDR3 reads as CASSWGQGGVGYTF.